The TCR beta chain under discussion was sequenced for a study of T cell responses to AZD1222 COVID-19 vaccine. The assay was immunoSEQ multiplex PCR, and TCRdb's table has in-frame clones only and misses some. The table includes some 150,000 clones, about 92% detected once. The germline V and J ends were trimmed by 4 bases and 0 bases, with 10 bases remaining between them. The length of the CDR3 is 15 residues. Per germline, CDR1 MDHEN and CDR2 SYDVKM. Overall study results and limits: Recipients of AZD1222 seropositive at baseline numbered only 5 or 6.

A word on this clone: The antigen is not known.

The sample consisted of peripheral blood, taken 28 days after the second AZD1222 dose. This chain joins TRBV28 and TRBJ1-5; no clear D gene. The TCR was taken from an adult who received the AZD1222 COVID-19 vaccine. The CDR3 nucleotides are TGTGCCAGCAGTTCCGGCGCCTATAGCAATCAGCCCCAGCATTTT. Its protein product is CASSSGAYSNQPQHF.